Following are 9 T cell receptor beta chains from one sample sequenced in a study of T-cell memory formation after mild COVID-19. TCRdb re-called the 5' RACE reads through MiXCR, storing one row per CDR3 protein. The sample has about 560,000 distinct CDR3 sequences; about 20% are singletons. The specimen was PBMCs or a T cell subset sorted from them (not recorded which). These receptors were taken from an adult woman who had mild COVID-19 (a few samples of this study predate the infection). Cell type and time point are not known.

V is TRBV6-5 and J is TRBJ1-1, with TRBD1 as a possible D gene (5 bases). CDR1 is MNHEY and CDR2 is SVGAGI in the germline V gene. The CDR3 has 13 amino acids. The V and J ends lost 5 bases and 4 bases respectively, with 11 bases between them. This CDR3 reads CASSGWGGTEAFF. CDR3 in DNA: TGTGCCAGCAGTGGGTGGGGGGGCACTGAAGCTTTCTTT.

This clonotype has only a few counts. The chain joins TRBV9 to TRBJ2-7; 9 bases agree with TRBD1. Per germline, CDR1 SGDLS and CDR2 YYNGEE. V lost 0 bases, J lost 6 bases, and 1 base stayed unmatched. The CDR3 contains 13 residues. The CDR3 sequence is CASSVGQGVEQYF. In DNA form, the CDR3 reads TGTGCCAGCAGCGTAGGACAGGGGGTCGAGCAGTACTTC.

The rearrangement uses TRBV12-3 or TRBV12-4 and TRBJ2-3; 7 bases are shared with TRBD2. The CDR3 has 14 residues. V shed 3 bases and J 5 bases; nucleotides not matched to a gene: 5. The CDR3 DNA reads TGTGCCAGCAGTTTTACGGGGGGAGTAGATACGCAGTATTTT. This translates into CASSFTGGVDTQYF.

Only a few counts were recorded for this clonotype. The chain is built from TRBV5-1 and TRBJ2-7, with 9 bases identical to TRBD1. V shed 4 bases and J 0 bases; nucleotides not matched to a gene: 5. The germline CDR1 and CDR2 sequences are SGHRS and YFSETQ. This CDR3 spans 15 amino acids. DNA for the CDR3: TGCGCCAGCAGCGGAGGGACAGGGCTCTCCTACGAGCAGTACTTC. As protein: CASSGGTGLSYEQYF.

This clonotype was detected a few times. The gene calls are TRBV5-5 and TRBJ2-7; D not resolved. The CDR3 contains 16 residues. Trimming pared 4 bases from V and 1 base from J, leaving 18 bases between. Germline V gene lookup returns CDR1 SGHKS and CDR2 YYEKEE (reference sequence). CDR3: CASSPTAMESSYEQYF. As DNA, the CDR3 is TGTGCCAGCAGCCCCACCGCCATGGAATCGTCCTACGAGCAGTACTTC.

Only a few counts were recorded for this clonotype. V gene TRBV2 combines with J gene TRBJ2-7; TRBD1 agrees at 9 bases. Germline V gene data show CDR1 as SNHLY and CDR2 as FYNNEI. V lost 3 bases, J lost 3 bases, and 18 bases stayed unmatched. The CDR3 consists of 19 residues. Here the CDR3 DNA reads TGTGCCAGCAGTGACACAGGGGGCCAGGAATTGGGCCCCATCTACGAGCAGTACTTC. This translates into CASSDTGGQELGPIYEQYF.

This clonotype was picked up a small number of times. This chain joins TRBV12-3 or TRBV12-4 and TRBJ2-2; TRBD2 is a possible D gene (5 bases). Trimming left V 7 bases short and J 6 bases short, with 9 bases between. This CDR3 comprises 12 residues. DNA for the CDR3: TGTGCCAGCACACGAGGGCCCGGGGAGCTGTTTTTT. Translation gives CASTRGPGELFF.

This clonotype turned up a few times. V usage is TRBV29-1 and J usage is TRBJ2-7; D possibly corresponds to TRBD1 (5 bases). The CDR3 length is 13 residues. Germline-derived CDR1 and CDR2 are SQVTM and ANQGSEA. The V and J ends lost 4 bases and 7 bases respectively, with 17 bases between them. The CDR3 region has the DNA TGCAGCGTTGTAAGGGCAGGGTCTCAAGAGCAGTACTTC. Translation gives CSVVRAGSQEQYF.

This clonotype was detected many times. This chain joins TRBV3-1 and TRBJ2-7, with D tentatively TRBD1 (5 bases). The CDR3 totals 14 residues. The germline gives CDR1 LGHDT, CDR2 YNNKEL (reference sequence). With 2 bases removed from V and 2 bases from J, the gap between germline ends came to 10 bases. CDR3 in amino acids: CASSQTDRAYEQYF. The CDR3 coding sequence is TGTGCCAGCAGCCAAACCGACAGAGCCTACGAGCAGTACTTC.